What follows describes a single T cell receptor (beta chain). Its antigen is undetermined. These data are taken from a study of Ad26.COV2.S vaccination and SARS-CoV-2 variants. Whole-study context: Participants got Ad26.COV2.S intramuscularly, once or twice 56 days apart. Findings and caveats of the study: People who got the vaccine or the placebo had similar non-spike TCR breadth. CD8+ and CD4+ T cells specific for spike reportedly responded with substantial breadth after vaccination.

The table came from immunoSEQ multiplex PCR; TCRdb's copy has only in-frame clones and leaves some out. The data hold around 270,000 clones, with approximately 90% observed a single time. The ends lost 1 base at V and 3 bases at J; junction bases unmatched: 5. This CDR3 is 16 amino acids long. Germline V gene sequence: CDR1 SGHDN, CDR2 FVKESK. Treatment reported: 15 to 20 received Ad26.COV2.S at low or high dose, single or two shots; 5 received placebo; per-sample allocation not given. Following the first vaccine or placebo injection, samples were taken on day 63. The sample was peripheral blood, taken in a trial of Ad26.COV2.S vaccine versus placebo. This sequence joins TRBV14 and TRBJ2-3, with 9 bases matching TRBD1. The receptor comes from a person between 18 and 65 years old who received the Ad26.COV2.S COVID-19 vaccine or a placebo. The CDR3 loop reads CASSQVGTGTTDTQYF. CDR3 in DNA: TGTGCCAGCAGCCAAGTGGGGACAGGGACGACAGATACGCAGTATTTT. The full variable domain, with the rest looked up from reference TRBV14 and TRBJ2-3, is EAGVTQFPSHSVIEKGQTVTLRCDPISGHDNLYWYRRVMGKEIKFLLHFVKESKQDESGMPNNRFLAERTGGTYSTLKVQPAELEDSGVYFCASSQVGTGTTDTQYFGPGTRLTVL.